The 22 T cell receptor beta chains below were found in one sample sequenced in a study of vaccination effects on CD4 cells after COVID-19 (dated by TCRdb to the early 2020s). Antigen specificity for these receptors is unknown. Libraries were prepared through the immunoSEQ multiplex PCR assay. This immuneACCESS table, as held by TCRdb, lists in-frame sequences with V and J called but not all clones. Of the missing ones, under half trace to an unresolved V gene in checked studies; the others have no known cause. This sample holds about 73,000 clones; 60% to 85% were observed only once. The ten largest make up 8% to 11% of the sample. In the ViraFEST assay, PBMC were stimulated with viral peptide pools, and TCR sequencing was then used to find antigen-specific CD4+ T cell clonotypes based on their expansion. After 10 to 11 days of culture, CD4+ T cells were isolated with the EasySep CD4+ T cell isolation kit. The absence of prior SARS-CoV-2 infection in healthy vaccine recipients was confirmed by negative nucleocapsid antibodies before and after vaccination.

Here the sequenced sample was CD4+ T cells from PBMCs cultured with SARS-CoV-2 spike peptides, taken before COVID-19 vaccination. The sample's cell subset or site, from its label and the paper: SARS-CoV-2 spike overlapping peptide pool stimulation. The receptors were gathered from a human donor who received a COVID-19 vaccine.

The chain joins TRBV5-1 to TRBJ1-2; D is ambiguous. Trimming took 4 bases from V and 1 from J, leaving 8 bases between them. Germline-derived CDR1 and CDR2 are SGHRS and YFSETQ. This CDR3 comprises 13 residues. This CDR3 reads CASSQALNYGYTF. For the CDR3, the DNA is TGCGCCAGCAGCCAGGCCCTTAACTATGGCTACACCTTC. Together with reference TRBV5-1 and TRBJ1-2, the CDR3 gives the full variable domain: KAGVTQTPRYLIKTRGQQVTLSCSPISGHRSVSWYQQTPGQGLQFLFEYFSETQRNKGNFPGRFSGRQFSNSRSEMNVSTLELGDSALYLCASSQALNYGYTFGSGTRLTVV.

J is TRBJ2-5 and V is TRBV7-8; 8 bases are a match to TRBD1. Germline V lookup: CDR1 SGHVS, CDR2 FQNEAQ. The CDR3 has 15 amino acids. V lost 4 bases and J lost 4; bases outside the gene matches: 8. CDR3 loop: CASSSRQTGAETQYF. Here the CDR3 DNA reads TGTGCCAGCAGCTCCAGACAGACAGGGGCAGAGACCCAGTACTTC. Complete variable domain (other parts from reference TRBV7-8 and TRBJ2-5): GAGVSQSPRYKVAKRGQDVALRCDPISGHVSLFWYQQALGQGPEFLTYFQNEAQLDKSGLPSDRFFAERPEGSVSTLKIQRTQQEDSAVYLCASSSRQTGAETQYFGPGTRLLVL.

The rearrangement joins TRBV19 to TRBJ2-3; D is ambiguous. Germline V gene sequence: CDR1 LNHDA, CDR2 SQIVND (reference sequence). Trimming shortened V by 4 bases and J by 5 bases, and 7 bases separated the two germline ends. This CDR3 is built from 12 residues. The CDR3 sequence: CASSTLQDTQYF. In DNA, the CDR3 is TGTGCCAGTAGTACACTGCAAGATACGCAGTATTTT.

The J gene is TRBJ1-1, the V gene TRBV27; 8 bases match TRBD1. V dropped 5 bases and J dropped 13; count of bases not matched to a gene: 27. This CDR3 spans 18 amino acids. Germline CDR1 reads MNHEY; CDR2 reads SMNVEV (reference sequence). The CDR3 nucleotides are TGTGCCAGCAGTCCCGGACAGGGAACCAGACCGCCGCTTGAAGCTTTTTTCTTT. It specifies CASSPGQGTRPPLEAFFF.

The CDR3 loop reads CASSESFAGNTIYF. The CDR3 DNA sequence: TGCGCCAGCAGTGAGTCTTTCGCTGGAAACACCATATATTTT. This rearrangement joins TRBV10-2 to TRBJ1-3; D is undetermined. Germline-derived CDR1 and CDR2 are WSHSY and SAAADI. Trimming pared 0 bases from V and 2 bases from J, leaving 5 bases between. This CDR3 contains 14 residues.

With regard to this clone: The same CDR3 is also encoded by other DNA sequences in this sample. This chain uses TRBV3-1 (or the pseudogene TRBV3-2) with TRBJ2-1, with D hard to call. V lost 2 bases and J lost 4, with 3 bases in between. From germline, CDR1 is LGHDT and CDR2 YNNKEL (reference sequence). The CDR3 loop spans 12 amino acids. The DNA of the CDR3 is TGTGCCAGCAGCCAACCTTACAATGAGCAGTTCTTC. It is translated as CASSQPYNEQFF.

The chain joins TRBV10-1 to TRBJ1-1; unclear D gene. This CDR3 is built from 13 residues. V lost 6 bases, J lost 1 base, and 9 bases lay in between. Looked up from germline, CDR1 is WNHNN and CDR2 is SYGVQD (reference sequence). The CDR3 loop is CASSDNRNTEAFF. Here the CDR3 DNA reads TGCGCCAGCAGCGATAACAGGAACACTGAAGCTTTCTTT.

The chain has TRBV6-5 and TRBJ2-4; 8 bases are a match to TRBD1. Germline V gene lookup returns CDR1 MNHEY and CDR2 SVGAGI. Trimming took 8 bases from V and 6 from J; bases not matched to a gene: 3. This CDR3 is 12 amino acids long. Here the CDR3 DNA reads TGTGCCAGCGGACAGGGCGTAAACATTCAGTACTTC. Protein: CASGQGVNIQYF.

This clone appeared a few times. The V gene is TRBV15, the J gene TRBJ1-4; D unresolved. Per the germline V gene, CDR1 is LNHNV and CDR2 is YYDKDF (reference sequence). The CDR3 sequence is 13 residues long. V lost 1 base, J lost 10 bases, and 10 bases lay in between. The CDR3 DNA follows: TGTGCCACCAGCAGAGGAGAAGGGAGAAAACTGTTTTTT. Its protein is CATSRGEGRKLFF.

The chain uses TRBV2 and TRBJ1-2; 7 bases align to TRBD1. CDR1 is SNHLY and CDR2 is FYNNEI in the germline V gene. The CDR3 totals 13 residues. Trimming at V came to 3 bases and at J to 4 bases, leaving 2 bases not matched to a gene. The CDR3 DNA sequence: TGTGCCAGCAGTGAGGCAGGGGGCTATGGCTACACCTTC. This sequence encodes CASSEAGGYGYTF.

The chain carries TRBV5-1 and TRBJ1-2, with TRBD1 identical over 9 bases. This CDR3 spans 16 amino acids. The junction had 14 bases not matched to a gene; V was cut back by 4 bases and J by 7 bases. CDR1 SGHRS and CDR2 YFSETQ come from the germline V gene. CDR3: CASSPIPGTGMPGYTF. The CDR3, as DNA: TGCGCCAGCAGCCCTATACCCGGGACAGGGATGCCTGGCTACACCTTC.

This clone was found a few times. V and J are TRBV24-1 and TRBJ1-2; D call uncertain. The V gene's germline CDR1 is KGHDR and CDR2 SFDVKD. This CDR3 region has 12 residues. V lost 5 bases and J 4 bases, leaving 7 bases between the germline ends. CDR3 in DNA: TGTGCCACCAGTGCGGGGTCCTATGGCTACACCTTC. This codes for CATSAGSYGYTF.

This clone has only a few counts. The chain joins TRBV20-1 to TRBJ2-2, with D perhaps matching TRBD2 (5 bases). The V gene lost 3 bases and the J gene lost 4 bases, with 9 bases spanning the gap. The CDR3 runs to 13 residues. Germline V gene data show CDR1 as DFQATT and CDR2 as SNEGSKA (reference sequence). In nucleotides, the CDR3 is TGCAGTGCTAGTTCCGGACTCACCGGGGAGCTGTTTTTT. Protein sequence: CSASSGLTGELFF.

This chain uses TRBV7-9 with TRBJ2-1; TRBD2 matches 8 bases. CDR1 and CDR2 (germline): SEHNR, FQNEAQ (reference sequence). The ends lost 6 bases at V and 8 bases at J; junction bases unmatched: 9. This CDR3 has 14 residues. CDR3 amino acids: CASSFAGGGDEQFF. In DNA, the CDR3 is TGTGCCAGCAGTTTCGCGGGGGGAGGGGATGAGCAGTTCTTC. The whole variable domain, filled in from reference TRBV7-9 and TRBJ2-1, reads DTGVSQNPRHKITKRGQNVTFRCDPISEHNRLYWYRQTLGQGPEFLTYFQNEAQLEKSRLLSDRFSAERPKGSFSTLEIQRTEQGDSAMYLCASSFAGGGDEQFFGPGTRLTVL.

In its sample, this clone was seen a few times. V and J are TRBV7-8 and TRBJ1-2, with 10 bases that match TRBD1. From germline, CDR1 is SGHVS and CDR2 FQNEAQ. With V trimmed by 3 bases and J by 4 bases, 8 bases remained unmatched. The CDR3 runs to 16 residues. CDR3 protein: CASSLTGGRSGYGYTF. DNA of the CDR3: TGTGCCAGCAGCTTGACAGGGGGCAGAAGTGGCTATGGCTACACCTTC.

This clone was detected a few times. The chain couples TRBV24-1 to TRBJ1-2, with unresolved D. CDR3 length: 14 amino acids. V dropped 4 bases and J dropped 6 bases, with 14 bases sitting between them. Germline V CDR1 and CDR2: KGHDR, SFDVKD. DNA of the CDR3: TGTGCCACCAGTGAAGGGATGTATGGCCATGGCTACACCTTC. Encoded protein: CATSEGMYGHGYTF.

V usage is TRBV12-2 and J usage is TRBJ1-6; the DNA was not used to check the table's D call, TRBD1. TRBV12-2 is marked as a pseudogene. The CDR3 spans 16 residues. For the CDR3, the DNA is TGTGCAAGTCCCCCCGGGACAGCCTTTTATAATTCACCCCTCCACTTT. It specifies CASPPGTAFYNSPLHF.

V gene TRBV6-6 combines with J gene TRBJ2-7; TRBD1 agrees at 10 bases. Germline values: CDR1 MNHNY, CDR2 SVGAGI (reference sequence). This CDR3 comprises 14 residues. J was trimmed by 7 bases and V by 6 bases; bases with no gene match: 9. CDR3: CASSRQGAMGEQYV. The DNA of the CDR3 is TGTGCCAGCAGCAGACAGGGGGCGATGGGAGAGCAGTACGTC.

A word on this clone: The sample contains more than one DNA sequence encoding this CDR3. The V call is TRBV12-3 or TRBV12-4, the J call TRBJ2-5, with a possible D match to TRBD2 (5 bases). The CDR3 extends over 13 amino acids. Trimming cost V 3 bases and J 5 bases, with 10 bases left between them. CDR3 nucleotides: TGTGCCAGCAGTTTCCAGCCGGGGGAGACCCAGTACTTC. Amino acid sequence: CASSFQPGETQYF.

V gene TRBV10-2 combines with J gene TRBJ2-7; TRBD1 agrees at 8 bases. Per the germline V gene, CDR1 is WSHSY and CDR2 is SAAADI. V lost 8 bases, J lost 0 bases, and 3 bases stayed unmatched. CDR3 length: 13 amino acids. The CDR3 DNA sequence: TGCGCCAGCCGGGACAGGCCCTCCTACGAGCAGTACGTC. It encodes CASRDRPSYEQYV.

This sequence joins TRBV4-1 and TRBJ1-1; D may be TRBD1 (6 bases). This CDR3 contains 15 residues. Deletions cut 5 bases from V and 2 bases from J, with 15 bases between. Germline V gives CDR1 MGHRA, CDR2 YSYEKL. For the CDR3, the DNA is TGCGCCAGCAGCAGGGGGGGGACCTCCAACACTGAAGCTTTCTTT. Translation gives CASSRGGTSNTEAFF.

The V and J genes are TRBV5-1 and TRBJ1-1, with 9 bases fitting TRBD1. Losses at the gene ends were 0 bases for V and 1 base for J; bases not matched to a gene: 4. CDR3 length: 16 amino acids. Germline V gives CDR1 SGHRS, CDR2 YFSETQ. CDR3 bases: TGCGCCAGCAGCTTGGATAACAGGGGGCCGAACACTGAAGCTTTCTTT. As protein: CASSLDNRGPNTEAFF. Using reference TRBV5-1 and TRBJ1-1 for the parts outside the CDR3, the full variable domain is KAGVTQTPRYLIKTRGQQVTLSCSPISGHRSVSWYQQTPGQGLQFLFEYFSETQRNKGNFPGRFSGRQFSNSRSEMNVSTLELGDSALYLCASSLDNRGPNTEAFFGQGTRLTVV.